This T cell receptor (beta chain) was identified during a study of CD8 T cells in Susac syndrome. V was pared by 6 bases and J by 2 bases, with 14 bases between. The CDR3 runs to 15 residues. The RNA input was roughly 0.45 to 1 ug, and it was reverse transcribed with random hexamers. TCRdb fed the immunoSEQ multiplex PCR reads into MiXCR, producing one record per CDR3 protein. The sample shows about 180,000 distinct CDR3 sequences, 85% to 95% of them seen only once. The sample was CD4+ T cells from PBMCs. The TCR comes from a human donor with Susac syndrome. The V gene is TRBV12-3 or TRBV12-4, the J gene TRBJ2-1, with D perhaps matching TRBD1 or TRBD2 (5 bases each). CDR3 protein: CASSYRGSTYNEQFF. The CDR3 bases are TGTGCCAGCAGCTACCGGGGCAGTACCTACAATGAGCAGTTCTTC.